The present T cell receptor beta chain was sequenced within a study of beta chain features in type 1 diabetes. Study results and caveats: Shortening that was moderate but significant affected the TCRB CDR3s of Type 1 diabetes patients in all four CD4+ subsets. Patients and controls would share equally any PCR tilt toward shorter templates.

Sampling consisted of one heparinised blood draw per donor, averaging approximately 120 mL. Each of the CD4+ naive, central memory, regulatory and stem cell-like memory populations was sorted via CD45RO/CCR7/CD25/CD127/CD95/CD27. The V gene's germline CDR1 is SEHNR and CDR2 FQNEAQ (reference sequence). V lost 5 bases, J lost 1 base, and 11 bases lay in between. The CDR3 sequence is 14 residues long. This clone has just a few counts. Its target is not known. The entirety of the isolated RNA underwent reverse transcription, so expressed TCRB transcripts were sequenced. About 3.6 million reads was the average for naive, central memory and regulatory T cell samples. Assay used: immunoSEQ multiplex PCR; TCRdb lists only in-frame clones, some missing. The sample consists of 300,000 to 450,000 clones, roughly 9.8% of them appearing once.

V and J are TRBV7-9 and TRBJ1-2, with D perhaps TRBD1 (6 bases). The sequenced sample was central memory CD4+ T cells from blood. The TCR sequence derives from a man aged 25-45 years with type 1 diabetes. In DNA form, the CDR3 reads TGTGCCAGCAGCCCAGGCAGGGGTAACTATGGCTACACCTTC. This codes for CASSPGRGNYGYTF. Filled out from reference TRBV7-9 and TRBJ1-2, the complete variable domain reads DTGVSQNPRHKITKRGQNVTFRCDPISEHNRLYWYRQTLGQGPEFLTYFQNEAQLEKSRLLSDRFSAERPKGSFSTLEIQRTEQGDSAMYLCASSPGRGNYGYTFGSGTRLTVV.